This TCR beta chain was sequenced for a study of T cells in Graves' hyperthyroidism and ophthalmopathy. Amplified TCR beta CDR3 regions derived from RNA transcripts. When the TCR CDR3 underwent first-round RT-PCR, the HTBI primer set was used. TCRdb used MiXCR to reprocess the multiplex PCR reads, holding one entry per CDR3 protein. The table shows roughly 420,000 distinct CDR3 sequences, with less than 20% occurring only once. Per the germline V gene, CDR1 is SQVTM and CDR2 is ANQGSEA. Deletions cut 6 bases from V and 1 base from J, with 4 bases between. This CDR3 has 11 amino acids. This clonotype was seen more than once but under ten times. No progression to ophthalmopathy during 18 months of follow-up defined stable disease. For the diagnoses, clinical symptoms, serum thyroxine and TRAb, thyroid ultrasound and orbital computed tomography were used.

The receptor's source is a young woman with Graves' hyperthyroidism. J is TRBJ1-3 and V is TRBV29-1; no firm D call. The sequenced sample consisted of blood. CDR3 sequence reads: CSVRSGNTIYF. The CDR3 DNA reads as TGCAGCGTACGATCTGGAAACACCATATATTTT. The complete variable domain, with remaining parts taken from reference TRBV29-1 and TRBJ1-3, reads SAVISQKPSRDICQRGTSLTIQCQVDSQVTMMFWYRQQPGQSLTLIATANQGSEATYESGFVIDKFPISRPNLTFSTLTVSNMSPEDSSIYLCSVRSGNTIYFGEGSWLTVV.